These 10 T cell receptor beta chains came from one sample sequenced in a study of T cells in Graves' hyperthyroidism and ophthalmopathy. There were TCR beta CDR3 regions amplified from RNA transcripts. First-round RT-PCR of the TCR CDR3 relied on the HTBI primer set. TCRdb re-called the multiplex PCR reads with MiXCR, one entry per CDR3 protein. Here the sample spans about half a million distinct CDR3 sequences, 15% to 20% being singletons. The sample consisted of blood. The receptors stem from a woman in her 30s with Graves' ophthalmopathy.

The rearrangement uses TRBV6-2 or TRBV6-3 and TRBJ2-7, with D maybe TRBD2 (6 bases). Germline V lookup: CDR1 MNHEY, CDR2 SVGEGT. With 4 bases removed from V and 0 bases from J, the gap between germline ends came to 10 bases. This CDR3 is 14 amino acids long. This chain's CDR3 is CASSSAGISYEQYF. The CDR3 DNA reads TGTGCCAGCAGTTCGGCGGGGATCTCCTACGAGCAGTACTTC.

This clonotype has ten or more counts. The V gene is TRBV7-2, the J gene TRBJ2-7, with 13 positions matching TRBD2. The CDR3 runs to 19 residues. Germline values: CDR1 SGHTA, CDR2 FQGNSA. V lost 5 bases, J lost 3 bases, and 16 bases stayed unmatched. CDR3 loop: CASSAWGAPTSGRFYEQYF. DNA of the CDR3: TGTGCCAGCAGCGCTTGGGGGGCCCCGACTAGCGGGAGGTTCTACGAGCAGTACTTC.

The chain employs TRBV20-1 and TRBJ2-1; D is ambiguous. Looked up from germline, CDR1 is DFQATT and CDR2 is SNEGSKA (reference sequence). Deletions cut 1 base from V and 4 bases from J, with 5 bases between. This CDR3 is 12 amino acids long. The CDR3 region is CSARGRYNEQFF. In DNA form, the CDR3 reads TGCAGTGCTAGAGGCCGTTACAATGAGCAGTTCTTC.

The CDR3 coding sequence is TGTGCCAGCAGCTTAACGGGACTAGCGGGTTCCTACGAGCAGTACTTC. Translated: CASSLTGLAGSYEQYF. This chain uses TRBV7-3 with TRBJ2-7; 12 bases fit TRBD2. Unmatched junction bases numbered 1, after V lost 0 bases and J lost 1 base. Germline assignment: CDR1 SGHTA and CDR2 FQGTGA. This CDR3 comprises 16 residues.

The V gene is TRBV20-1, the J gene TRBJ2-2; D is unclear. The CDR3 runs 14 residues. V shed 0 bases and J shed 6 bases, with 11 bases lying between them. CDR1 and CDR2 (germline): DFQATT, SNEGSKA (reference sequence). This CDR3 is CSARDGLAPGELFF. The CDR3 DNA follows: TGCAGTGCTAGAGATGGCCTTGCCCCCGGGGAGCTGTTTTTT.

This clonotype was seen repeatedly, ten times or more. The gene calls are TRBV29-1 and TRBJ2-1; D gene unclear. This CDR3 has 13 residues. Germline V gives CDR1 SQVTM, CDR2 ANQGSEA. Trimming removed 0 bases from V and 7 bases from J, with 10 bases in between. CDR3 coding DNA: TGCAGCGTTGAAGATGGCCTAGATAATGAGCAGTTCTTC. As protein: CSVEDGLDNEQFF.

This sequence joins TRBV9 and TRBJ2-1; D is ambiguous. CDR3 size: 18 residues. Trimming pared 1 base from V and 6 bases from J, leaving 23 bases between. Germline V gives CDR1 SGDLS, CDR2 YYNGEE. Here the CDR3 reads CASSVWVNSLLIGNEQFF. The CDR3 nucleotides are TGTGCCAGCAGCGTATGGGTCAACTCCCTGCTTATCGGCAATGAGCAGTTCTTC.

This clonotype was observed many times. This chain joins TRBV7-3 and TRBJ2-2; 8 bases line up with TRBD1. Germline loops: CDR1 SGHTA, CDR2 FQGTGA. J was trimmed by 5 bases and V by 5 bases; bases with no gene match: 4. The CDR3 runs 14 residues. DNA for the CDR3: TGTGCCAGCAGCGTTGACAGGGGAACCGGGGAGCTGTTTTTT. Protein sequence: CASSVDRGTGELFF.

This clonotype was observed at least ten times. DNA for the CDR3: TGTGCCAGCAGCTTCGCAGGGTTCGAGACCCAGTACTTC. The encoded protein is CASSFAGFETQYF. This chain connects TRBV7-2 to TRBJ2-5; D may be TRBD1 (5 bases). V shed 3 bases and J shed 5 bases, with 10 bases lying between them. CDR3 length: 13 amino acids. Per germline, CDR1 SGHTA and CDR2 FQGNSA.

The chain couples TRBV10-3 to TRBJ1-2; TRBD1 matches 8 bases. Germline V lookup: CDR1 ENHRY, CDR2 SYGVKD. J gave up 8 bases and V 0 bases, and 5 bases lay outside the gene matches. The CDR3 consists of 14 residues. CDR3 coding DNA: TGTGCCATCAGTGAGTCGCCAGGGGGCTTGGGCTACACCTTC. Translated: CAISESPGGLGYTF.